The clone carrying this T cell receptor (beta chain) came up once. Antigen: not known. These data come from a study of Ad26.COV2.S vaccination and SARS-CoV-2 variants. Repertoires were generated with immunoSEQ multiplex PCR, while TCRdb's copy carries only in-frame clones and drops some. This table holds about 350,000 clones, 92% found once. The study's findings and limits: Overall T cell responses may have been underestimated by the analyses of TCR breadth and depth. Similar non-spike TCR breadth was seen in vaccine and placebo recipients. The authors reported substantial breadth in spike-specific CD8+ and CD4+ T cell responses after vaccination.

Germline V lookup: CDR1 SGHTA, CDR2 FQGNSA. This CDR3 contains 15 residues. V dropped 0 bases and J dropped 2 bases, with 8 bases sitting between them. The chain has TRBV7-2 and TRBJ1-5; D unresolved. The input for sequencing was peripheral blood, taken after recovery from COVID-19. This receptor was obtained from a human donor who had recovered from COVID-19. CDR3 coding DNA: TGTGCCAGCAGCTTAGCAGGGTCGCGCAATCAGCCCCAGCATTTT. Translating gives CASSLAGSRNQPQHF.